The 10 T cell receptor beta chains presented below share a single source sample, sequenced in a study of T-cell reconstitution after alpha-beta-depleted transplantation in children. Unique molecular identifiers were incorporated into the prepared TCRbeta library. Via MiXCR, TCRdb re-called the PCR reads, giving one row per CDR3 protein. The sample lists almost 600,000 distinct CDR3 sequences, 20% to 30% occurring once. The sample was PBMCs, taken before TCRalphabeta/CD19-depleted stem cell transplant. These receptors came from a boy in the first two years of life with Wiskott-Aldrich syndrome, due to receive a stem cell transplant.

The CDR3 DNA reads as TGTGCCAGCTCACCCTCGGACACTGCCGGGGAGCTGTTTTTT. Translating gives CASSPSDTAGELFF. The rearrangement links TRBV18 to TRBJ2-2; maybe TRBD1 (5 bases). Trimming removed 3 bases at V and 6 bases at J, with 11 bases between. This CDR3 has 14 amino acids. The germline gives CDR1 KGHSH, CDR2 LQKENI.

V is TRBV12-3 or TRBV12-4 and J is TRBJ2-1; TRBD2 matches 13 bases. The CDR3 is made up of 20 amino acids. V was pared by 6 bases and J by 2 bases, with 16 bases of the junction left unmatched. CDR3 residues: CASSPMGTSGNAETYNEQFF. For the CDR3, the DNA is TGTGCCAGCAGCCCAATGGGGACTAGCGGGAACGCGGAGACCTACAATGAGCAGTTCTTC.

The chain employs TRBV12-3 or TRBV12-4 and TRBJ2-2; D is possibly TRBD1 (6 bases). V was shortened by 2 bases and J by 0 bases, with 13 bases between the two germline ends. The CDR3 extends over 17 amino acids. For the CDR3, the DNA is TGTGCCAGCAGTTTACTTTGGGGGCTATCGAACACCGGGGAGCTGTTTTTT. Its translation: CASSLLWGLSNTGELFF.

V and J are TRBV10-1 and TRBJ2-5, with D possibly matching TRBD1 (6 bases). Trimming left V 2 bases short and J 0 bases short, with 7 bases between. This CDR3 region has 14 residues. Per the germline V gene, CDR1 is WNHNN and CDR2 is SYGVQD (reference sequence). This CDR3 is CASSEGTHQETQYF. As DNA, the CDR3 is TGCGCCAGCAGTGAGGGGACACACCAAGAGACCCAGTACTTC.

The CDR3 DNA sequence: TGTGCCAGCAGCGTAGAGAGGAACAATGAGCAGTTCTTC. Translating it yields CASSVERNNEQFF. The rearrangement joins TRBV9 to TRBJ2-1; D call uncertain. Germline CDR1 SGDLS, CDR2 YYNGEE. This CDR3 is built from 13 residues. The V end was cut by 0 bases, the J end by 5 bases, with 6 bases between.

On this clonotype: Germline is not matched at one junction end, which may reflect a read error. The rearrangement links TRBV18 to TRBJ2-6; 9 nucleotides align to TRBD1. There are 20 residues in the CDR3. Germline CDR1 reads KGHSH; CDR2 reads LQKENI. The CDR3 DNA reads TGTGCCAGCTCGGGACAGGGTGCCCGACAGTTCCGTTCTGGGTCCAACGTCCTGACTTTC. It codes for CASSGQGARQFRSGSNVLTF.

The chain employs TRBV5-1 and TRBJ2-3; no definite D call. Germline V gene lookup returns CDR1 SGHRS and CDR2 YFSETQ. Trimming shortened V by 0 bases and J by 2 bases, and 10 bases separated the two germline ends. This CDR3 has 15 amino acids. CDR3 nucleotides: TGCGCCAGCAGCTTGGCCATCACGCTCACAGATACGCAGTATTTT. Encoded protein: CASSLAITLTDTQYF.

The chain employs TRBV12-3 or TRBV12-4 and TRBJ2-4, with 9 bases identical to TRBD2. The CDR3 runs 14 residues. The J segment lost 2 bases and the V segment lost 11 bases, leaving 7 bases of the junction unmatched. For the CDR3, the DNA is TGTGCCTCCTCCGCGGGGGGGACCAAAAACATTCAGTACTTC. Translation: CASSAGGTKNIQYF.

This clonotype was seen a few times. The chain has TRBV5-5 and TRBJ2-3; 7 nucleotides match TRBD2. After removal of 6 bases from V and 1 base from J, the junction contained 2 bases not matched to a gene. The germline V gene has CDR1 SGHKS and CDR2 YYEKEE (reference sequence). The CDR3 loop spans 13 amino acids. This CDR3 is CASILAGTDTQYF. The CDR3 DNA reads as TGTGCCAGCATCCTAGCGGGCACAGATACGCAGTATTTT.

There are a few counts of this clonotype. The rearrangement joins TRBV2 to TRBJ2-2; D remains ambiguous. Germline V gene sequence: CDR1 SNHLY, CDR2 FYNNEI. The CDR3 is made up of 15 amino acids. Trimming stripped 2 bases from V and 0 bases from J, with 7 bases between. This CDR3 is CASSERRTNTGELFF. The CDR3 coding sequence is TGTGCCAGCAGTGAAAGGCGTACGAACACCGGGGAGCTGTTTTTT. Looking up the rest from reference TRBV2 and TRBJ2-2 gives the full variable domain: EPEVTQTPSHQVTQMGQEVILRCVPISNHLYFYWYRQILGQKVEFLVSFYNNEISEKSEIFDDQFSVERPDGSNFTLKIRSTKLEDSAMYFCASSERRTNTGELFFGEGSRLTVL.